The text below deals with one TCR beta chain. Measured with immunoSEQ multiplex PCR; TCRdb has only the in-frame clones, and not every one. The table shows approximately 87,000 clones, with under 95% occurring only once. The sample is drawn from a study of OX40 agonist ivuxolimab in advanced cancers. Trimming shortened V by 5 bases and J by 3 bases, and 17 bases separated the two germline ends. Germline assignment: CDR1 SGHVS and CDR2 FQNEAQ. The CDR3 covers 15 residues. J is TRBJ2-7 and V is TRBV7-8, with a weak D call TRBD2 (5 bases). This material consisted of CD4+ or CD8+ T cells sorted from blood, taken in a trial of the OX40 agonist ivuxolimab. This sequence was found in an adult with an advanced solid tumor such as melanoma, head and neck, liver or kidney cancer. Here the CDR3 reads CASSQSRAFGYEQYF. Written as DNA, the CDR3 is TGTGCCAGCAGCCAATCGAGGGCCTTTGGCTACGAGCAGTACTTC.